This TCR beta chain appears in the sequencing data of a study of blood T cell repertoires in COVID-19. Study at large: Both acute and convalescent COVID-19 samples were obtained from the United States, Italy and Spain.

The CDR3 sequence is 14 residues long. The ends were cut back, 1 base at V and 7 bases at J, with 13 bases in the middle. The germline V gene encodes CDR1 MGHRA and CDR2 YSYEKL. Libraries were prepared by immunoSEQ multiplex PCR; TCRdb keeps only in-frame clonotypes and omits some of them. The table shows 150,000 or so clones, with 84% occurring only once. This receptor was identified in a woman between 50 and 59 years old in a cohort sampled during active or convalescent COVID-19. Sequencing was done on a sample of peripheral blood. This rearrangement joins TRBV4-1 to TRBJ1-2; D is ambiguous. The CDR3 here is CASSQGRKLGGYTF. The DNA for the CDR3 is TGCGCCAGCAGCCAAGGGAGGAAGTTAGGTGGCTACACCTTC.